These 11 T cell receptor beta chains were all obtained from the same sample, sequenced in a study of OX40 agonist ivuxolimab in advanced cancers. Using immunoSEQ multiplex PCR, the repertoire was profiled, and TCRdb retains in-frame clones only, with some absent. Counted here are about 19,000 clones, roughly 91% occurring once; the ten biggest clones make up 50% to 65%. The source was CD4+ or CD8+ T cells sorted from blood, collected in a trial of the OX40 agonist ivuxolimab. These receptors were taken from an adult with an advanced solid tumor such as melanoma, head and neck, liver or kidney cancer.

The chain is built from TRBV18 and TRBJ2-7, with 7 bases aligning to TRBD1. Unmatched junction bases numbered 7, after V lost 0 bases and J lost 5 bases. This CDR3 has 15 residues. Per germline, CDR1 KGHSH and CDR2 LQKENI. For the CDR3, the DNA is TGTGCCAGCTCACCACCAGCAGGGGGATTTCACGAGCAGTACTTC. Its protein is CASSPPAGGFHEQYF.

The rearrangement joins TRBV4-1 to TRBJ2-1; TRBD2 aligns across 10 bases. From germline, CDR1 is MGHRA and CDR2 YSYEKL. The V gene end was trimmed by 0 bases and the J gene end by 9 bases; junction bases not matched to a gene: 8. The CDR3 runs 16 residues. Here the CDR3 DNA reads TGCGCCAGCAGCCAAGATATACTAGCGGGATTCGTTGAGCAGTTCTTC. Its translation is CASSQDILAGFVEQFF.

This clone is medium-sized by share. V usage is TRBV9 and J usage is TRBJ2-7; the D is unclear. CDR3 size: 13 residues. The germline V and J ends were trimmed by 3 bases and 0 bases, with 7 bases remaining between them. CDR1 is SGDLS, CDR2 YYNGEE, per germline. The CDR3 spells CASSGTSSYEQYF. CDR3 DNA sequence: TGTGCCAGCAGCGGGACGAGCTCCTACGAGCAGTACTTC.

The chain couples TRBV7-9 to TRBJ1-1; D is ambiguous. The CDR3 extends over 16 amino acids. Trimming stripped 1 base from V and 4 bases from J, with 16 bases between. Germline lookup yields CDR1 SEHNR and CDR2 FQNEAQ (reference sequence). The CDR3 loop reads CASSLVPPGLGTEAFF. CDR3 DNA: TGTGCCAGCAGCTTAGTCCCCCCGGGGTTGGGCACTGAAGCTTTCTTT.

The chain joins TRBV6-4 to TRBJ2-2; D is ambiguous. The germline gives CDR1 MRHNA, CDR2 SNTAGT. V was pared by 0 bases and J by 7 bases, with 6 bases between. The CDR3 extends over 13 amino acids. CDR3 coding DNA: TGTGCCAGCAGTGACTCGTTTAGCGGGGAGCTGTTTTTT. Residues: CASSDSFSGELFF.

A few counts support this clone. In DNA, the CDR3 is TGTGCCAGCAGCGTAGGAGGAGGGGTTAACTACGAGCAGTACTTC. This sequence encodes CASSVGGGVNYEQYF. The J gene is TRBJ2-7, the V gene TRBV9; maybe TRBD2 (6 bases). Trimming took 0 bases from V and 3 from J, leaving 13 bases between them. Germline V CDR1 and CDR2: SGDLS, YYNGEE. This CDR3 has 15 residues.

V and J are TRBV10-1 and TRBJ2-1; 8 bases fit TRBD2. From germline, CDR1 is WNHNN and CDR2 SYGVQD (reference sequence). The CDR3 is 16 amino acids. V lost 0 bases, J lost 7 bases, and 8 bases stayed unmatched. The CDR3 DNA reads TGCGCCAGCAGTGAGTCGAGAGCGGGGGCCAGGAATGAGCAGTTCTTC. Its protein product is CASSESRAGARNEQFF.

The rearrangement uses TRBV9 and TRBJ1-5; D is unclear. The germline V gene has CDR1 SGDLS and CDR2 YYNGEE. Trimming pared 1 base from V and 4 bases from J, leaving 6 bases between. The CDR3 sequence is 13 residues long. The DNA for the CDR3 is TGTGCCAGCAGCGTAAGCGGGAATCAGCCCCAGCATTTT. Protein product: CASSVSGNQPQHF.

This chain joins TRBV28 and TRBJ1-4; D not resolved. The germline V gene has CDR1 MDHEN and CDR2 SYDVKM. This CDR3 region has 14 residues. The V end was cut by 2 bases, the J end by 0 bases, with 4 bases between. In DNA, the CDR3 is TGTGCCAGCAGTTTAGGAGCAACTAATGAAAAACTGTTTTTT. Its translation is CASSLGATNEKLFF.

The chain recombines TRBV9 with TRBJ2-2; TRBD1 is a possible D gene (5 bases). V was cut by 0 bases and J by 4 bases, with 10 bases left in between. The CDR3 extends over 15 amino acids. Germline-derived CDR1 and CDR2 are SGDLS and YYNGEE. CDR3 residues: CASSVARGSTGELFF. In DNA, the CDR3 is TGTGCCAGCAGCGTAGCTAGGGGATCCACCGGGGAGCTGTTTTTT.

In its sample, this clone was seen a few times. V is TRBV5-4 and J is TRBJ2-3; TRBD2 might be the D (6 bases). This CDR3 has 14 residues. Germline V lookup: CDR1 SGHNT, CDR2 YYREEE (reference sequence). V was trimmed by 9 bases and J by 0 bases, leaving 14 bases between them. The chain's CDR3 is CATYPGLSTDTQYF. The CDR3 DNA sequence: TGTGCCACCTATCCGGGACTGAGCACAGATACGCAGTATTTT.